The T cell receptor (beta chain) under discussion was sequenced for a study of blood T cells in healthy people across ages (dated by TCRdb to about 2015). Some background on the complete study: In model experiments, roughly one uniquely barcoded TCR beta cDNA molecule per two T cells was captured by template switching. Age-related changes in TCR beta repertoire diversity were measured in the study by deep sequencing normalized with unique cDNA molecular identifiers. Four age groups were formed from the donors: young (average approximately 15 years), middle-aged (around 40), aged (under 70) and long-lived (82). To avoid experimental bias, donors of different ages were distributed randomly across sequencing lanes. The study analyzed two additional independent replicas of 1 million unique cDNA reads from the same blood draw for two donors, one aged 18 to 30 and one aged 80 or older. Here is what the overall study found, with its caveats: Compared with the aged group, the long-lived group had more naive CD4+ T cells, fewer expanded clones and increased TCR diversity, suggesting age selection. Bulk unsorted PBMC profiling prevented conclusive comparison of naive and antigen-experienced compartments. Donor CMV infection status was unknown, potentially confounding age-related changes in expanded clonotypes. Estimates of total diversity based on one million sequenced T cells were considered lower bounds and underestimates. Observed TCR beta diversity per million T cells fell roughly linearly with age, and a significant reduction was already apparent by age around 40. There was a strong correlation between observed TCR beta diversity and the percentage of naive T cells measured by flow cytometry.

The receptor library was made with 5' RACE. Reads for this sample came from an Illumina HiSeq 2500. A second roughly 6 to 11 cycle PCR used a sample-barcoded 5' primer and a J-beta primer mix. A unique molecular identifier was introduced onto each TCR beta cDNA molecule by a template-switch 5' adaptor carrying 12 random nucleotides. Each sample yielded at least 3 million CDR3-containing paired-end reads. The Mint cDNA synthesis kit, primed by a TRBC-specific oligonucleotide, was used to synthesize first-strand cDNA from all RNA. All cDNA was treated with uracil-DNA glycosylase and then went through a first 18-cycle PCR with the universal primers M1SS and BC2_uni_R. The study's processing was this. For normalization, 1 million high-quality reads, each with a distinct molecular identifier, were randomly selected from each sample. Reads with shared molecular identifiers were discarded instead of being binned into consensus sequences. MiTCR, run with a Q25 quality threshold and the strictest error-elimination algorithm, handled CDR3 identification, clonotype clustering and error correction. Lower-bound total TCR beta diversity was estimated with a nonparametric unseen species model using Euler transformation. Using fastp trimming at Q25 and MiXCR clonotype assembly, TCRdb reanalyzed the public sequencing data and kept in-frame beta chains. Identical CDR3 protein sequences are pooled into one entry, listed with their most common genes and DNA. For this entry, the V and J calls and clone size follow TCRdb and not the study's own pipeline. The sample includes about 1.4 million distinct CDR3 sequences, with approximately 59% observed a single time. Over 6.5% of the sample rests with the top ten.

The CDR3 covers 13 residues, taking in both the cysteine and the phenylalanine. The retained sequence is limited to the CDR3, 39 bases, with the frame set at the first base. V loses 5 bases at its end and J loses 6 bases; junction bases beyond the gene matches: 6. Looking up the germline V gene yields CDR1 SGHVS and CDR2 FNYEAQ. The roughly 39 donors, aged about 6 to 90 years, were systemically healthy Caucasian individuals from Russia. Approximately 10 milliliters of peripheral blood were collected from each donor into EDTA-treated Vacutainer tubes. Ficoll-Paque density-gradient centrifugation was used to isolate PBMCs, with at least 6 million per sample. Total RNA, at least 6 micrograms per sample, was extracted from PBMCs with Trizol reagent. The percentages of naive CD45RAhigh/CD27high T cells were determined by flow cytometry on a PBMC aliquot from every donor. This clonotype was detected only a few times. What antigen it recognizes has not been identified. Per-nucleotide qualities are absent, and no much larger clonotype sits a single base away.

The chain couples TRBV7-6 to TRBJ1-2; 7 bases in the middle match TRBD1. Specimen: blood. This clonotype was obtained from a man aged 18 to 29 in good health. Here the CDR3 is given as CASSTGERDGYTF. Read as DNA, the sequence is TGTGCCAGCAGCACAGGGGAGCGAGATGGCTACACCTTC.